The rows below give T cell receptor beta chains drawn from one sample of a study of T cell responses to AZD1222 COVID-19 vaccine. Sequencing used immunoSEQ multiplex PCR; TCRdb keeps in-frame clones, though not all of them. The sample yields about 78,000 clones, about 82% seen once. Sample: peripheral blood, taken on day 0 of AZD1222 vaccination. The receptor set was obtained from an adult in good health. CDR3s include the opening cysteine and the closing phenylalanine or tryptophan. A D gene is named only where the DNA matches it firmly. Clone size is shown for a subset of rows, as once, few, many or a class of expanded clone.

>TRBJ2-7|-|-|TRBV7-2
CASSEYREQYF
TGTGCCAGCAGCGAGTACCGCGAGCAGTACTTC
>TRBJ2-5|-|-|TRBV5-4
CASSPPGGRETQYF
TGTGCCAGCAGCCCCCCAGGAGGAAGGGAGACCCAGTACTTC
>TRBJ2-1|TRBD2|once|TRBV7-2
CASSLATSGIYNEQFF
TGTGCCAGCAGCTTGGCCACTAGCGGGATATACAATGAGCAGTTCTTC
>TRBJ1-3|-|-|TRBV11-2
CASSLAGLGNTIYF
TGTGCCAGCAGCTTAGCTGGGCTCGGAAACACCATATATTTT
>TRBJ2-2|-|-|TRBV3-1/TRBV3-2
CASSSGRMGELFF
TGTGCCAGCAGCTCCGGTCGGATGGGGGAGCTGTTTTTT
>TRBJ1-2|-|-|TRBV24-1
CATSDPGTDYGYTF
TGTGCCACCAGTGACCCCGGGACGGATTATGGCTACACCTTC
>TRBJ1-6|TRBD1|-|TRBV27
CASSPQRQGVDSPLHF
TGTGCCAGCAGCCCCCAACGACAGGGAGTGGATTCACCCCTCCACTTT
>TRBJ1-5|-|-|TRBV15
CATSRGPSGFGRSGNQPQHF
TGTGCCACCAGCAGAGGTCCCTCAGGGTTTGGGCGGTCGGGCAATCAGCCCCAGCATTTT
>TRBJ1-4|-|few|TRBV28
CATESGAEKLFF
TGTGCCACCGAGTCCGGGGCTGAAAAACTGTTTTTT
>TRBJ2-2|-|-|TRBV9
CASSAYWGRLGTGELFF
TGTGCCAGCAGCGCCTACTGGGGGAGACTAGGGACCGGGGAGCTGTTTTTT
>TRBJ2-3|TRBD1|-|TRBV24-1
CATSDPAAVQGAADTQYF
TGTGCCACCAGTGATCCCGCAGCGGTACAGGGGGCCGCAGATACGCAGTATTTT
>TRBJ2-5|-|-|TRBV28
CASSSNRVETQYF
TGTGCCAGCAGTTCGAACAGGGTGGAGACCCAGTACTTC
>TRBJ2-1|-|-|TRBV10-3
CASAGRGATEQFF
TGTGCCAGCGCCGGTCGGGGGGCTACTGAGCAGTTCTTC
>TRBJ1-4|-|once|TRBV7-2
CASSLRWGRDEKLFF
TGTGCCAGCAGCTTACGCTGGGGTCGGGATGAAAAACTGTTTTTT
>TRBJ2-7|TRBD2|-|TRBV5-1
CASSSSGGAWEQYF
TGCGCCAGCAGCTCAAGCGGGGGGGCTTGGGAGCAGTACTTC
>TRBJ1-5|-|few|TRBV6-1
CASSEKVGGNQPQHF
TGTGCCAGCAGTGAAAAGGTAGGGGGCAATCAGCCCCAGCATTTT
>TRBJ1-2|-|-|TRBV30
CAWSGPGDYGYTF
TGTGCCTGGAGTGGACCGGGGGACTATGGCTACACCTTC
>TRBJ2-1|-|-|TRBV14
CASNTGTLFNNEQFF
TGTGCCAGCAATACGGGGACACTTTTCAACAATGAGCAGTTCTTC
>TRBJ1-2|-|few|TRBV2
CASRDGINYGYTF
TGTGCCAGCAGGGACGGAATTAACTATGGCTACACCTTC
>TRBJ1-6|-|-|TRBV2
CASSPTDGVNSPLHF
TGTGCCAGCAGCCCCACGGACGGAGTAAATTCACCCCTCCACTTT
>TRBJ2-3|-|-|TRBV7-2
CASSLNLGDTQYF
TGTGCCAGCAGCTTAAATCTCGGGGATACGCAGTATTTT
>TRBJ2-1|TRBD2|few|TRBV6-4
CASSATGTSGSNEQFF
TGTGCCAGCAGTGCCACCGGGACTAGCGGGAGCAATGAGCAGTTCTTC
>TRBJ2-7|-|-|TRBV4-1
CASSQDVRGGYEQYF
TGCGCCAGCAGCCAAGATGTCAGGGGCGGCTACGAGCAGTACTTC
>TRBJ2-5|-|-|TRBV2
CASSESVIQETQYF
TGTGCCAGCAGTGAATCAGTGATACAAGAGACCCAGTACTTC
>TRBJ1-2|TRBD1|once|TRBV7-3
CASSLSPGGAYGYTF
TGTGCCAGCAGCTTAAGTCCAGGGGGCGCTTATGGCTACACCTTC
>TRBJ2-1|TRBD2|-|TRBV7-2
CASSLARLAGGYNEQFF
TGTGCCAGCAGCTTAGCCCGACTAGCGGGAGGATACAATGAGCAGTTCTTC
>TRBJ1-6|-|-|TRBV4-3
CASSQESAIYNSPLHF
TGCGCCAGCAGCCAAGAGTCGGCTATATATAATTCACCCCTCCACTTT
>TRBJ1-1|-|-|TRBV5-6
CASGREETEAFF
TGTGCCTCGGGCAGGGAGGAGACTGAAGCTTTCTTT
>TRBJ1-6|TRBD1|few|TRBV6-1
CASSRDREESPLHF
TGTGCCAGCAGTAGGGACAGGGAGGAATCACCCCTCCACTTT
>TRBJ1-4|TRBD1|few|TRBV19
CASGTGATNEKLFF
TGTGCCAGTGGGACAGGAGCAACTAATGAAAAACTGTTTTTT
>TRBJ1-1|TRBD1|-|TRBV7-2
CASSLGLQGHTEAFF
TGTGCCAGCAGCTTAGGTCTACAGGGGCACACTGAAGCTTTCTTT
>TRBJ2-5|-|-|TRBV29-1
CSVREGSETQYF
TGCAGCGTTAGAGAAGGGTCTGAGACCCAGTACTTC
>TRBJ2-2|-|-|TRBV27
CASSFDRRGGGTGELFF
TGTGCCAGCAGTTTTGACAGGAGGGGAGGTGGGACCGGGGAGCTGTTTTTT
>TRBJ2-2|TRBD2|-|TRBV9
CPRGARGGRDTGELFF
TGCCCCCGCGGCGCGCGGGGGGGGCGGGACACCGGGGAGCTGTTTTTT
>TRBJ2-3|-|once|TRBV7-9
CASRWGAEDTQYF
TGTGCCAGCCGCTGGGGCGCCGAAGATACGCAGTATTTT
>TRBJ2-7|-|-|TRBV28
CASSLPGYEQYF
TGTGCCAGCAGTCTCCCTGGCTACGAGCAGTACTTC
>TRBJ1-4|-|few|TRBV4-3
CASSRLQGEKLFF
TGCGCCAGCAGCCGATTACAGGGTGAAAAACTGTTTTTT
>TRBJ1-5|-|-|TRBV24-1
CATSSDSSSNQPQHF
TGTGCCACCAGCTCGGACAGCAGTAGCAATCAGCCCCAGCATTTT
>TRBJ1-5|-|-|TRBV2
CASSRTGEGPGPQHF
TGTGCCAGCAGCCGAACGGGAGAGGGCCCCGGGCCCCAGCATTTT
>TRBJ2-7|-|few|TRBV6-2/TRBV6-3
CASSYGAYHYEQYF
TGTGCCAGCAGTTACGGGGCATACCACTACGAGCAGTACTTC
>TRBJ2-1|-|-|TRBV25-1
CASGQIGQFF
TGTGCCAGCGGACAAATTGGGCAGTTCTTC
>TRBJ1-3|-|-|TRBV7-8
CASSLGRSSGNTIYF
TGTGCCAGCAGCTTGGGCAGGAGCTCTGGAAACACCATATATTTT
>TRBJ1-2|-|-|TRBV5-1
CASSLDLGGGDGYTF
TGCGCCAGCAGCTTGGACCTCGGGGGCGGGGATGGCTACACCTTC
>TRBJ1-3|-|-|TRBV6-2/TRBV6-3
CASSYRGSGNTIYF
TGTGCCAGCAGTTACCGGGGCTCTGGAAACACCATATATTTT